The 22 T cell receptor beta chains below were found in one sample sequenced in a study of shared clonotypes between healthy human individuals (dated by TCRdb to the early 2020s). Library preparation employed the immunoSEQ multiplex PCR assay. What TCRdb holds here is the immuneACCESS table cut down to in-frame rearrangements. Part of the clones is not present; checked against another copy, under half of the missing clones reflect an unresolved V gene, and the others are unexplained. The sample records a few million clones, 85% to 95% of which are singletons. Over 0.12% of the sample rests with the top ten. Material for sequencing was naive CD4+ T cells sorted from blood. Read against the paper, the sample's cell subset or site label means: CD45RA+ positively selected. The receptors originated from a man aged 18 to 29 in good health.

This clone was picked up one time. The chain joins TRBV5-4 to TRBJ2-5, with 7 bases matching TRBD2. Germline CDR1 SGHNT, CDR2 YYREEE (reference sequence). There are 15 residues in the CDR3. The V gene end was trimmed by 4 bases and the J gene end by 3 bases; junction bases not matched to a gene: 9. The CDR3 is CASSRPGLLKETQYF. The CDR3 DNA follows: TGTGCCAGCAGCCGACCGGGACTACTAAAAGAGACCCAGTACTTC. Filled out from reference TRBV5-4 and TRBJ2-5, the complete variable domain reads ETGVTQSPTHLIKTRGQQVTLRCSSQSGHNTVSWYQQALGQGPQFIFQYYREEENGRGNFPPRFSGLQFPNYSSELNVNALELDDSALYLCASSRPGLLKETQYFGPGTRLLVL.

V is TRBV19 and J is TRBJ1-1, with 7 positions matching TRBD1. The CDR3 spans 15 residues. Trimming took 3 bases from V and 5 from J; bases not matched to a gene: 9. In germline, CDR1 is LNHDA, CDR2 SQIVND (reference sequence). CDR3 amino acids: CASSIRQGVGTEAFF. The DNA of the CDR3 is TGTGCCAGTAGTATTCGACAGGGTGTGGGGACTGAAGCTTTCTTT.

V and J are TRBV7-9 and TRBJ1-6; no definite D call. The V and J ends lost 3 bases and 2 bases respectively, with 8 bases between them. Germline lookup yields CDR1 SEHNR and CDR2 FQNEAQ (reference sequence). This CDR3 is 15 amino acids long. The CDR3 protein is CASSFSPAYNSPLHF. The CDR3 DNA is TGTGCCAGCAGCTTTTCGCCTGCCTATAATTCACCCCTCCACTTT.

Points on this clone: Other DNA sequences in this sample translate to the same CDR3. The chain couples TRBV30 to TRBJ1-2; 8 nucleotides match TRBD1. V gave up 5 bases and J gave up 8 bases; unmatched junction bases: 7. The CDR3 runs 12 residues. The germline V gene encodes CDR1 GTSNPN and CDR2 SVGIG (reference sequence). The CDR3 region is CAWSSQGGGYTF. CDR3 in DNA: TGTGCCTGGTCTTCACAGGGGGGAGGCTACACCTTC.

The J gene is TRBJ1-5, the V gene TRBV6-5; 7 bases align to TRBD1. J lost 2 bases, V lost 7 bases, and 8 bases had no gene match. Germline V lookup: CDR1 MNHEY, CDR2 SVGAGI. The CDR3 covers 15 residues. As DNA, the CDR3 is TGTGCCAGCAAGGCAGGGGGTAGTGGCAATCAGCCCCAGCATTTT. Translation: CASKAGGSGNQPQHF.

This clone has just one count. The sample contains more than one DNA sequence encoding this CDR3. This chain connects TRBV7-9 to TRBJ1-1; D uncertain. The germline V gene has CDR1 SEHNR and CDR2 FQNEAQ (reference sequence). V lost 1 base and J 2 bases, leaving 8 bases between the germline ends. The CDR3 totals 14 residues. CDR3 DNA sequence: TGTGCCAGCAGCTTAGTAGGCTTAAACACTGAAGCTTTCTTT. It yields the protein CASSLVGLNTEAFF.

This clone has only a few counts. V usage is TRBV5-6 and J usage is TRBJ1-1; D may be TRBD1 (6 bases). CDR1 and CDR2 (germline): SGHDT, YYEEEE. V lost 0 bases and J 12 bases, leaving 9 bases between the germline ends. This CDR3 has 11 amino acids. The CDR3, as DNA: TGTGCCAGCAGCTTGGTGGGGGCGACTTTCTTT. This gives the protein CASSLVGATFF.

The chain employs TRBV10-3 and TRBJ2-1; 7 bases are a match to TRBD2. CDR1 ENHRY and CDR2 SYGVKD come from the germline V gene. This CDR3 is 13 amino acids long. V gave up 9 bases and J gave up 6 bases; unmatched junction bases: 8. The CDR3 loop reads CAMQRDWANEQFF. For the CDR3, the DNA is TGTGCCATGCAGCGGGATTGGGCCAATGAGCAGTTCTTC.

The rearrangement uses TRBV5-1 and TRBJ2-5, with D perhaps assigned TRBD1 or TRBD2 (6 bases each). V lost 0 bases, J lost 2 bases, and 11 bases lay in between. This CDR3 spans 15 amino acids. Germline CDR1 is SGHRS and CDR2 is YFSETQ. DNA of the CDR3: TGCGCCAGCAGCTTGGGTCGGGGGCAGCAAGAGACCCAGTACTTC. It translates to CASSLGRGQQETQYF.

The CDR3 sequence: CASTKTGGTGTEAFF. CDR3 nucleotide sequence: TGTGCCAGCACTAAAACAGGGGGCACGGGCACTGAAGCTTTCTTT. This rearrangement joins TRBV28 to TRBJ1-1, with 9 bases identical to TRBD1. The CDR3 has 15 amino acids. Germline-derived CDR1 and CDR2 are MDHEN and SYDVKM. J was trimmed by 4 bases and V by 7 bases; bases with no gene match: 10.

This clone was recorded once. This chain's CDR3 is CASSQVPGQGAGELFF. Here the CDR3 DNA reads TGCGCCAGCAGCCAAGTTCCGGGACAGGGGGCCGGGGAGCTGTTTTTT. The chain is built from TRBV4-3 and TRBJ2-2; 11 bases are a match to TRBD1. CDR3 length equals 16 residues. Germline loops: CDR1 LGHNA, CDR2 YSLEER. Trimming at V came to 1 base and at J to 6 bases, leaving 4 bases not matched to a gene.

Turning to this clone: Distinct nucleotide sequences in the sample also encode this CDR3. The chain recombines TRBV7-2 with TRBJ1-1, with TRBD1 matching over 7 bases. With 1 base clipped from V and 0 bases from J, the junction kept 2 bases outside the gene matches. CDR3 length: 15 amino acids. Germline CDR1 SGHTA, CDR2 FQGNSA. In DNA form, the CDR3 reads TGTGCCAGCAGCTTAGTGCAGGGGGTGAACACTGAAGCTTTCTTT. As protein: CASSLVQGVNTEAFF. The variable domain in full, completed from reference TRBV7-2 and TRBJ1-1, reads GAGVSQSPSNKVTEKGKDVELRCDPISGHTALYWYRQSLGQGLEFLIYFQGNSAPDKSGLPSDRFSAERTGGSVSTLTIQRTQQEDSAVYLCASSLVQGVNTEAFFGQGTRLTVV.

J is TRBJ2-7 and V is TRBV18, with TRBD1 matching over 10 bases. Germline CDR1 KGHSH, CDR2 LQKENI. The CDR3 totals 16 residues. V was pared by 4 bases and J by 6 bases, with 12 bases of the junction left unmatched. CDR3: CASSQQPGQGRSEQYF. The CDR3 DNA sequence: TGTGCCAGCTCACAGCAACCGGGACAGGGGCGCTCCGAGCAGTACTTC.

This rearrangement joins TRBV5-5 to TRBJ2-2; perhaps TRBD1 as D (5 bases). Germline V lookup: CDR1 SGHKS, CDR2 YYEKEE (reference sequence). V was clipped by 4 bases and J by 5 bases, with 15 bases between them. The CDR3 loop spans 15 amino acids. CDR3: CASSLLVQVTGELFF. As DNA, the CDR3 is TGTGCCAGCAGCCTCCTTGTACAGGTTACCGGGGAGCTGTTTTTT.

The V gene is TRBV12-5, the J gene TRBJ1-2; no reliable D call. V was cut by 11 bases and J by 2 bases, with 3 bases left in between. The CDR3 contains 9 residues. The germline V gene encodes CDR1 LGHNT and CDR2 FRNRAP. The CDR3 protein is CARNYGYTF. The CDR3 DNA follows: TGTGCTCGAAACTATGGCTACACCTTC.

This chain joins TRBV19 and TRBJ2-1, with TRBD1 matching over 8 bases. The CDR3 is 17 amino acids. Trimming at V came to 6 bases and at J to 7 bases, leaving 17 bases not matched to a gene. The germline CDR1 and CDR2 sequences are LNHDA and SQIVND (reference sequence). CDR3 loop: CASRQTQGADLLNEQFF. DNA of the CDR3: TGTGCCAGTAGGCAAACGCAGGGGGCAGATCTGTTGAATGAGCAGTTCTTC.

V is TRBV11-2 and J is TRBJ2-1, with D unresolved. CDR1 and CDR2 (germline): SGHAT, FQNNGV. Trimming pared 5 bases from V and 1 base from J, leaving 12 bases between. This CDR3 spans 15 amino acids. CDR3 sequence: CASSRTPLSYNEQFF. The CDR3, as DNA: TGTGCCAGCAGCCGGACCCCGCTATCCTACAATGAGCAGTTCTTC.

The table lists this clone with a count of one. This sequence joins TRBV4-2 and TRBJ2-1; TRBD2 matches 8 bases. The V segment lost 3 bases and the J segment 0 bases; nucleotides outside the gene matches: 10. There are 18 residues in the CDR3. The germline V gene encodes CDR1 LGHNA and CDR2 YNFKEQ. CDR3 coding DNA: TGTGCCAGCAGCCAGGCATTTAGCGGGGTCCACTCCTACAATGAGCAGTTCTTC. This encodes CASSQAFSGVHSYNEQFF.

CDR3 sequence: CASSIARWYNEKLFF. CDR3 DNA: TGTGCCAGTAGTATAGCCCGGTGGTATAATGAAAAACTGTTTTTT. This rearrangement joins TRBV19 to TRBJ1-4; D unresolved. CDR1 and CDR2 from the germline V gene are LNHDA and SQIVND (reference sequence). The CDR3 totals 15 residues. Deletions cut 1 base from V and 4 bases from J, with 10 bases between.

DNA of the CDR3: TGTGCCTGGATCCCGGGGGGGCTCTCTGGAAACACCATATATTTT. It is translated as CAWIPGGLSGNTIYF. The J gene is TRBJ1-3, the V gene TRBV30, with a tentative D call TRBD1 (6 bases). Trimming left V 4 bases short and J 0 bases short, with 13 bases between. The CDR3 loop spans 15 amino acids. CDR1 and CDR2 from the germline V gene are GTSNPN and SVGIG (reference sequence).

The rearrangement links TRBV6-1 to TRBJ1-2; D not resolved. V shed 7 bases and J shed 0 bases, with 15 bases lying between them. The CDR3 consists of 15 residues. CDR1 and CDR2 (germline): MNHNS, SASEGT. The CDR3 loop is CASILGRHSNYGYTF. CDR3 nucleotide sequence: TGTGCCAGCATCCTAGGGAGACACTCTAACTATGGCTACACCTTC.

For this clone: The same CDR3 is also encoded by other DNA sequences in this sample. The chain recombines TRBV10-2 with TRBJ2-3; D unresolved. CDR1 and CDR2 from the germline V gene are WSHSY and SAAADI. The CDR3 sequence is 13 residues long. Trimming stripped 6 bases from V and 6 bases from J, with 13 bases between. The CDR3 protein is CASRETSSDTQYF. As DNA, the CDR3 is TGCGCCAGCAGAGAGACAAGCAGCGATACGCAGTATTTT.